The T cell receptor (beta chain) under discussion was sequenced for a study of T cell repertoires in aging, cancer and after chemotherapy. Findings and caveats of the study: In each cancer cohort, median generation probability increased across chemotherapy, suggesting thymic output rebounded. Loss of evenness, beyond lost richness, contributed to age-related TCR diversity decline in cancer patients.

A word on this clonotype: Antigen unknown.

Peripheral blood genomic DNA, not sorted cells or RNA, was the template. Multiplex touch-down PCR with TRB-A/B primers amplified rearranged V-D-J TRB sequences. One entry per CDR3 protein results from TCRdb running MiXCR on the multiplex PCR reads. This sample has approximately 2,000 distinct CDR3 sequences, with roughly 27% found just once. The source of this sequence is a human donor with a solid tumor. The sequencing input was blood.

The CDR3 spells CASSIGVDPKKLFF. CDR3 DNA sequence: TGTGCCAGTAGTATTGGGGTTGATCCCAAAAAACTGTTTTTT. V gene TRBV19 combines with J gene TRBJ1-4; D remains unclear. CDR3 length: 14 amino acids. Trimming pared 3 bases from V and 9 bases from J, leaving 14 bases between. Per germline, CDR1 LNHDA and CDR2 SQIVND (reference sequence). Together with reference TRBV19 and TRBJ1-4, the CDR3 gives the full variable domain: DGGITQSPKYLFRKEGQNVTLSCEQNLNHDAMYWYRQDPGQGLRLIYYSQIVNDFQKGDIAEGYSVSREKKESFPLTVTSAQKNPTAFYLCASSIGVDPKKLFFGSGTQLSVL.